The rows below give T cell receptor beta chains drawn from one sample of a study of shared clonotypes between healthy human individuals. TCRdb's table, derived via immunoSEQ multiplex PCR, lists solely in-frame clones and lacks some. Of about 770,000 clones listed, approximately 77% are singletons. The source material was memory CD4+ T cells sorted from blood. These receptors all stem from a young woman in good health. The CDR3 runs from the conserved cysteine through the conserved F or W. The order of the fields is clone size, D gene, V gene, J gene, CDR3 protein, CDR3 DNA. The D gene is left open where the match is weak. Clone size, where shown, is once, few, many, or a class for clones that have expanded.

clone_size: -
d_call: TRBD2
v_call: TRBV5-1
j_call: TRBJ2-5
cdr3_aa: CASTREGETQYF
cdr3_nt: TGCGCCAGCACCCGGGAGGGGGAGACCCAGTACTTC

clone_size: -
d_call: TRBD2
v_call: TRBV7-9
j_call: TRBJ2-1
cdr3_aa: CASYGSGIKGEQFF
cdr3_nt: TGTGCCAGTTACGGGAGCGGGATTAAGGGTGAGCAGTTCTTC

clone_size: -
d_call: TRBD1
v_call: TRBV18
j_call: TRBJ1-6
cdr3_aa: CASSPDRDGSPLHF
cdr3_nt: TGTGCCAGCTCACCAGACAGGGACGGTTCACCCCTCCACTTT

clone_size: -
d_call: TRBD1
v_call: TRBV28
j_call: TRBJ1-1
cdr3_aa: CASSLLTGAQETFF
cdr3_nt: TGTGCCAGCAGTTTGCTCACAGGGGCGCAGGAAACTTTCTTT

clone_size: -
d_call: -
v_call: TRBV19
j_call: TRBJ2-6
cdr3_aa: CASSLSGANVLTF
cdr3_nt: TGTGCCAGTAGTCTCTCTGGGGCCAACGTCCTGACTTTC

clone_size: -
d_call: -
v_call: TRBV27
j_call: TRBJ2-7
cdr3_aa: CASRQSLGLGEQYF
cdr3_nt: TGTGCCAGCAGGCAGTCGTTGGGGTTGGGGGAGCAGTACTTC

clone_size: -
d_call: TRBD2
v_call: TRBV18
j_call: TRBJ2-5
cdr3_aa: CASSPLRSGGSVVVETQYF
cdr3_nt: TGTGCCAGCTCACCACTCCGTTCGGGAGGATCTGTGGTTGTAGAGACCCAGTACTTC

clone_size: -
d_call: -
v_call: TRBV15
j_call: TRBJ1-4
cdr3_aa: CATSRGTFNEKLFF
cdr3_nt: TGTGCCACCAGCAGAGGGACCTTTAATGAAAAACTGTTTTTT

clone_size: -
d_call: -
v_call: TRBV19
j_call: TRBJ1-1
cdr3_aa: CASSAGWGTEAFF
cdr3_nt: TGTGCCAGTAGCGCAGGGTGGGGCACTGAAGCTTTCTTT

clone_size: -
d_call: TRBD1
v_call: TRBV2
j_call: TRBJ1-4
cdr3_aa: CAIRQGLNNEKLFF
cdr3_nt: TGTGCCATAAGACAGGGTTTGAATAATGAAAAACTGTTTTTT

clone_size: few
d_call: TRBD1
v_call: TRBV6-6
j_call: TRBJ1-1
cdr3_aa: CATRGVNTEAFF
cdr3_nt: TGTGCCACCAGGGGGGTGAACACTGAAGCTTTCTTT

clone_size: -
d_call: TRBD1
v_call: TRBV2
j_call: TRBJ1-5
cdr3_aa: CASLRDRVNNQPQHF
cdr3_nt: TGTGCCAGCCTCCGGGACAGGGTGAATAACCAGCCCCAGCATTTT

clone_size: -
d_call: TRBD1
v_call: TRBV6-1
j_call: TRBJ2-2
cdr3_aa: CASSAYGGQGLTGELFF
cdr3_nt: TGTGCCAGCAGTGCCTACGGAGGACAGGGATTAACCGGGGAGCTGTTTTTT

clone_size: -
d_call: -
v_call: TRBV28
j_call: TRBJ1-1
cdr3_aa: CASRLNPGQVNTEAFF
cdr3_nt: TGTGCCAGCAGACTTAATCCGGGACAAGTGAACACTGAAGCTTTCTTT

clone_size: -
d_call: -
v_call: TRBV28
j_call: TRBJ1-2
cdr3_aa: CASSLRPGALYGYTF
cdr3_nt: TGTGCCAGCAGTTTAAGGCCGGGGGCTCTCTATGGCTACACCTTC

clone_size: -
d_call: -
v_call: TRBV5-1
j_call: TRBJ2-3
cdr3_aa: CASSPQWADTQYF
cdr3_nt: TGCGCCAGCAGCCCCCAATGGGCAGATACGCAGTATTTT

clone_size: -
d_call: -
v_call: TRBV28
j_call: TRBJ1-2
cdr3_aa: CASKTGSYGYTF
cdr3_nt: TGTGCCAGTAAAACAGGGTCCTATGGCTACACCTTC

clone_size: -
d_call: TRBD2
v_call: TRBV28
j_call: TRBJ2-1
cdr3_aa: CASSLLGRAYNEQFF
cdr3_nt: TGTGCCAGCAGTTTACTCGGGAGGGCCTACAATGAGCAGTTCTTC

clone_size: once
d_call: -
v_call: TRBV5-4
j_call: TRBJ2-7
cdr3_aa: CASSRDGLYEQYF
cdr3_nt: TGTGCCAGCAGCCGGGACGGTCTCTACGAGCAGTACTTC

clone_size: -
d_call: -
v_call: TRBV28
j_call: TRBJ2-7
cdr3_aa: CASSFRRNQMYEQYF
cdr3_nt: TGTGCCAGCAGTTTTAGACGGAATCAAATGTACGAGCAGTACTTC

clone_size: -
d_call: -
v_call: TRBV6-6
j_call: TRBJ2-1
cdr3_aa: CASSLPRTTYNEQFF
cdr3_nt: TGTGCCAGCAGCTTACCTCGGACAACCTACAATGAGCAGTTCTTC

clone_size: -
d_call: -
v_call: TRBV25-1
j_call: TRBJ1-1
cdr3_aa: CASSGVVAGPNTEAFF
cdr3_nt: TGTGCCAGCAGTGGCGTGGTCGCGGGACCGAACACTGAAGCTTTCTTT

clone_size: -
d_call: -
v_call: TRBV19
j_call: TRBJ1-6
cdr3_aa: CASSPLNSPLHF
cdr3_nt: TGTGCCAGTAGTCCCCTTAATTCACCCCTCCACTTT

clone_size: once
d_call: TRBD2
v_call: TRBV2
j_call: TRBJ2-7
cdr3_aa: CASSESRNLAGGPWWEQYF
cdr3_nt: TGTGCCAGCAGTGAATCCCGGAATCTAGCGGGAGGGCCTTGGTGGGAGCAGTACTTC

clone_size: few
d_call: TRBD2
v_call: TRBV10-3
j_call: TRBJ2-7
cdr3_aa: CAITSPREVGQYF
cdr3_nt: TGTGCCATCACCTCCCCCCGGGAGGTAGGGCAGTACTTC

clone_size: -
d_call: TRBD1
v_call: TRBV5-1
j_call: TRBJ1-4
cdr3_aa: CASSQGAANEKLFF
cdr3_nt: TGCGCCAGCAGCCAGGGGGCAGCTAATGAAAAACTGTTTTTT

clone_size: -
d_call: -
v_call: TRBV7-2
j_call: TRBJ2-2
cdr3_aa: CASRLGTWTPNTGELFF
cdr3_nt: TGTGCCAGCAGACTAGGGACATGGACCCCTAACACCGGGGAGCTGTTTTTT